This T cell receptor beta chain was identified during a study of shared clonotypes between healthy human individuals. Study-wide points: Among donors, the sharing of clonotypes was expected to be influenced by sequencing depth. Memory subsets generally showed smaller estimated richness than naive subsets did.

CD45RO-negative, CCR7-selected cells formed the naive CD8 fraction, which excluded terminally differentiated effector memory CD45RA+ cells. This CDR3 comprises 17 residues. Germline CDR1 MGHRA, CDR2 YSYEKL. The junction had 14 bases not matched to a gene; V was cut back by 0 bases and J by 9 bases. As concerns this clone: The antigen is unknown.

Assay runs were performed at deep level. Libraries were prepared by immunoSEQ multiplex PCR; TCRdb keeps only in-frame clonotypes and omits some of them. The table has about 2.1 million clones, 90% to 95% seen once. The receptor was derived from a man between 18 and 29 years old in good health. Some clones in this sample may be carry-over from other donors' samples. This chain links TRBV4-1 with TRBJ2-1, with TRBD2 matching 7 bases. The sample taken for sequencing was naive CD8+ T cells from PBMCs. The CDR3 region is CASSQESGTRTRAEQFF. CDR3 coding DNA: TGCGCCAGCAGCCAAGAGTCGGGGACGAGGACTAGGGCTGAGCAGTTCTTC.